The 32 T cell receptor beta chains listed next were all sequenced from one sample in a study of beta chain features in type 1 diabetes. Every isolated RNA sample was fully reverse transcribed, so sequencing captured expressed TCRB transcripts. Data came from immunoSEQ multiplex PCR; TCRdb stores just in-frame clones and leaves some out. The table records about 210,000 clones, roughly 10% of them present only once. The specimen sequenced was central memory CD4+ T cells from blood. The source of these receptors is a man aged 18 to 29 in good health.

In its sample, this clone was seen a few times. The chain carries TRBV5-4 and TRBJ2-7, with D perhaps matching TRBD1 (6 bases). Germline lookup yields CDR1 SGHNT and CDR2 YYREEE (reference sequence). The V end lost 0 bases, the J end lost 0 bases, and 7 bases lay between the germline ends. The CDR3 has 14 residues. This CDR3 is CASSLEGVSYEQYF. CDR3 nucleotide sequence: TGTGCCAGCAGCTTGGAGGGGGTCTCCTACGAGCAGTACTTC. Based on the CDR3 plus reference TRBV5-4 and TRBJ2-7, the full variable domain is ETGVTQSPTHLIKTRGQQVTLRCSSQSGHNTVSWYQQALGQGPQFIFQYYREEENGRGNFPPRFSGLQFPNYSSELNVNALELDDSALYLCASSLEGVSYEQYFGPGTRLTVT.

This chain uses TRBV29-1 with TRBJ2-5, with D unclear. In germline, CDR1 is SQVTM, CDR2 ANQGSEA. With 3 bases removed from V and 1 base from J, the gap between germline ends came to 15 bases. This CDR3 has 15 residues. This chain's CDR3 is CSVDAHPSIQETQYF. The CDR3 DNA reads TGCAGCGTTGATGCGCACCCGAGTATCCAAGAGACCCAGTACTTC.

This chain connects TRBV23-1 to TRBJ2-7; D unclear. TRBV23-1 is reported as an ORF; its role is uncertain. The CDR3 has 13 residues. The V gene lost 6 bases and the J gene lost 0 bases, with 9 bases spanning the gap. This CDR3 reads CASRVHHSYEQYF. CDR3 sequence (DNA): TGCGCCAGCAGGGTACATCACTCCTACGAGCAGTACTTC.

The CDR3 region is CASSSVLAGSYEQYF. Here the CDR3 DNA reads TGTGCCAGCAGCTCTGTGCTAGCGGGTTCCTACGAGCAGTACTTC. The rearrangement joins TRBV5-6 to TRBJ2-7; TRBD2 aligns across 8 bases. Germline-derived CDR1 and CDR2 are SGHDT and YYEEEE. Trimming cost V 3 bases and J 1 base; bases outside gene matches: 6. The length of the CDR3 is 15 residues.

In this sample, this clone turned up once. CDR3 in amino acids: CASSYRGTDTQYF. Written as DNA, the CDR3 is TGTGCCAGCAGCTACAGGGGCACAGATACGCAGTATTTT. V and J are TRBV7-3 and TRBJ2-3, with D maybe TRBD1 (6 bases). This CDR3 spans 13 amino acids. The germline V gene has CDR1 SGHTA and CDR2 FQGTGA. V lost 4 bases to trimming and J lost 1 base, with 6 bases between them.

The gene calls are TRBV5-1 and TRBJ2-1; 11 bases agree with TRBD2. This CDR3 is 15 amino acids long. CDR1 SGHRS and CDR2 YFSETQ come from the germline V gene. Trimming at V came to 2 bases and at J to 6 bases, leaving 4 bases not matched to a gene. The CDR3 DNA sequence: TGCGCCAGCAGCTTAGAACTAGCGGGAGCCAATGAGCAGTTCTTC. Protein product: CASSLELAGANEQFF.

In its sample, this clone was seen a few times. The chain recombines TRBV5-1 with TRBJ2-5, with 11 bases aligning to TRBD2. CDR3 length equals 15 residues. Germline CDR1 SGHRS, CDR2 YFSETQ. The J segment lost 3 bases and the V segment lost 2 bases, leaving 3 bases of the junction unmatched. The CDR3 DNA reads TGCGCCAGCAGCTTAGGGACTAGCGGAGAAGAGACCCAGTACTTC. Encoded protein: CASSLGTSGEETQYF.

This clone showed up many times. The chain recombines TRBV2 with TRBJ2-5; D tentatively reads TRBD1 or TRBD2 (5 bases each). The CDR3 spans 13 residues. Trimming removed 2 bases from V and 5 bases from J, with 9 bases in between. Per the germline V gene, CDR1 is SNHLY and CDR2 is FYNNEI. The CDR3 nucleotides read TGTGCCAGCAGTGAATGGGGCGGGGAGACCCAGTACTTC. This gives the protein CASSEWGGETQYF.

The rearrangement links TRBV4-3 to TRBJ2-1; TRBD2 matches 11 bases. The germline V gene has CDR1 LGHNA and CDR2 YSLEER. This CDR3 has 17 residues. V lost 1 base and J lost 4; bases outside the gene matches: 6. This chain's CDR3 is CASSQGLAGGWYNEQFF. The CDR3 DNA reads TGCGCCAGCAGCCAAGGGCTAGCGGGAGGTTGGTACAATGAGCAGTTCTTC.

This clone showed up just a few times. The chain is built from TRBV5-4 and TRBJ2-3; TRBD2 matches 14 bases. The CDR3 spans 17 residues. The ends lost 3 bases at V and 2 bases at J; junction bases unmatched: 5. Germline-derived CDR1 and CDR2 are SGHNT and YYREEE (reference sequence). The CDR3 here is CASSWGTSGSYTDTQYF. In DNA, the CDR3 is TGTGCCAGCAGCTGGGGGACTAGCGGGAGTTACACAGATACGCAGTATTTT.

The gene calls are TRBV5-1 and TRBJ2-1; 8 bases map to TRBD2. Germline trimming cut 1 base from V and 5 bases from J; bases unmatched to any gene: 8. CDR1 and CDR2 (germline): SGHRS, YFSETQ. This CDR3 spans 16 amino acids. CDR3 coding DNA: TGCGCCAGCAGCTTGTTCCCGGGAGGGACGGACAATGAGCAGTTCTTC. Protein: CASSLFPGGTDNEQFF.

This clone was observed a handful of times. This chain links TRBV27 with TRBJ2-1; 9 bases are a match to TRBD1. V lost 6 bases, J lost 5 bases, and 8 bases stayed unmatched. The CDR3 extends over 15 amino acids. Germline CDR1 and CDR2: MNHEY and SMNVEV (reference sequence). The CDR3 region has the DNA TGTGCCAGCAGAACTTTTACAGGGGGCAACAATGAGCAGTTCTTC. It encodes CASRTFTGGNNEQFF.

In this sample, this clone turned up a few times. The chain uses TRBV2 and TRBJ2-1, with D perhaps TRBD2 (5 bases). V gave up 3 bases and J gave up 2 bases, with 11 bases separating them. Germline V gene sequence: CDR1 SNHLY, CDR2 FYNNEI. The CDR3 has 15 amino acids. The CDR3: CASSERRVTYNEQFF. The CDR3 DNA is TGTGCCAGCAGTGAGCGGCGGGTGACCTACAATGAGCAGTTCTTC.

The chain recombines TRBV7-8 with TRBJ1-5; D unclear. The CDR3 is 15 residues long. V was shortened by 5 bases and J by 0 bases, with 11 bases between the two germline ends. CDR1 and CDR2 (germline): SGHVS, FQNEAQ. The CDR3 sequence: CASSLRHGSNQPQHF. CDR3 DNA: TGTGCCAGCAGCCTACGTCACGGTAGCAATCAGCCCCAGCATTTT. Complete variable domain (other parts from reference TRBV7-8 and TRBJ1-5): GAGVSQSPRYKVAKRGQDVALRCDPISGHVSLFWYQQALGQGPEFLTYFQNEAQLDKSGLPSDRFFAERPEGSVSTLKIQRTQQEDSAVYLCASSLRHGSNQPQHFGDGTRLSIL.

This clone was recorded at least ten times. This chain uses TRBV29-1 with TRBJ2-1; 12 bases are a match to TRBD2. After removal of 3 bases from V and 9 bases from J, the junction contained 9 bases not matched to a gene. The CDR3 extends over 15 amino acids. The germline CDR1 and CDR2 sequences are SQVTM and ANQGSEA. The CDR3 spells CSVDRLAGEGGEQFF. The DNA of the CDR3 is TGCAGCGTTGACCGACTAGCGGGAGAGGGGGGTGAGCAGTTCTTC.

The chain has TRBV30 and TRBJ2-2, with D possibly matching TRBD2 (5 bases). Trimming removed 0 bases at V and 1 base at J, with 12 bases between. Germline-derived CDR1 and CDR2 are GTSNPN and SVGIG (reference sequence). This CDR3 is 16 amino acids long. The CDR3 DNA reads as TGTGCCTGGAGTGTACTGCCTAGCTGGAACACCGGGGAGCTGTTTTTT. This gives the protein CAWSVLPSWNTGELFF.

DNA for the CDR3: TGCGCCAGCAGCTTGACTCTAGCGGGAGTATTCAATGAGCAGTTCTTC. As protein: CASSLTLAGVFNEQFF. This rearrangement joins TRBV5-1 to TRBJ2-1; 10 bases agree with TRBD2. The germline gives CDR1 SGHRS, CDR2 YFSETQ. V lost 1 base to trimming and J lost 6 bases; unmatched junction nucleotides: 7. This CDR3 is built from 16 residues.

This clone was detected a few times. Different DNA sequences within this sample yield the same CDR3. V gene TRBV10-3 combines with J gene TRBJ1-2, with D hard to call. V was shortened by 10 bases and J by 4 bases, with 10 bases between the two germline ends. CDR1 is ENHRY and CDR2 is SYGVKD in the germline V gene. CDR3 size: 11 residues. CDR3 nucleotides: TGTGCCAGCAGCACCGGCTATGGCTACACCTTC. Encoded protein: CASSTGYGYTF.

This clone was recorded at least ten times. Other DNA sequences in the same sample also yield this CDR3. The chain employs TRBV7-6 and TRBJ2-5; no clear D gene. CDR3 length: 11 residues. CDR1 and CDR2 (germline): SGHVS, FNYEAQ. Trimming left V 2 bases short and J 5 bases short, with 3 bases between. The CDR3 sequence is CASSLTETQYF. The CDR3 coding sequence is TGTGCCAGCAGCTTAACGGAGACCCAGTACTTC.

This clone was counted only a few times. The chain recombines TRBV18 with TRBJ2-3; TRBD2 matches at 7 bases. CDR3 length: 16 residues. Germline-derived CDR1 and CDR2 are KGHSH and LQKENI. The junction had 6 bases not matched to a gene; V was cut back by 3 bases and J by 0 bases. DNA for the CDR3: TGTGCCAGCTCACCCATGGCTAGCGGTAGCACAGATACGCAGTATTTT. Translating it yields CASSPMASGSTDTQYF.

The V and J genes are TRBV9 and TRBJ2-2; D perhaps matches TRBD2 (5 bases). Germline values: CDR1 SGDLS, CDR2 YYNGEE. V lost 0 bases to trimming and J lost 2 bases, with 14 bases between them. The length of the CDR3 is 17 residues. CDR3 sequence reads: CASSVAGSSSNTGELFF. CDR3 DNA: TGTGCCAGCAGCGTAGCTGGATCTAGCTCTAACACCGGGGAGCTGTTTTTT. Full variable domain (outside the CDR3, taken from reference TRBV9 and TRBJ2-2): DSGVTQTPKHLITATGQRVTLRCSPRSGDLSVYWYQQSLDQGLQFLIQYYNGEERAKGNILERFSAQQFPDLHSELNLSSLELGDSALYFCASSVAGSSSNTGELFFGEGSRLTVL.

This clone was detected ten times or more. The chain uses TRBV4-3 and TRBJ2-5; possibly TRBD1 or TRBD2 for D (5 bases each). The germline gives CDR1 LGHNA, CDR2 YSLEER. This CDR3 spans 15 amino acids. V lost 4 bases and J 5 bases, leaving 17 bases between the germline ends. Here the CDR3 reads CASSRDRAARETQYF. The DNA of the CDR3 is TGCGCCAGCAGCCGAGACAGAGCGGCCCGGGAGACCCAGTACTTC.

The CDR3 spells CASSQESTATSYGYTF. The CDR3 coding sequence is TGTGCCAGCAGCCAAGAAAGCACCGCGACTAGCTATGGCTACACCTTC. The chain recombines TRBV4-2 with TRBJ1-2; D is unresolved. The CDR3 has 16 amino acids. CDR1 LGHNA and CDR2 YNFKEQ come from the germline V gene. Trimming removed 0 bases from V and 4 bases from J, with 15 bases in between.

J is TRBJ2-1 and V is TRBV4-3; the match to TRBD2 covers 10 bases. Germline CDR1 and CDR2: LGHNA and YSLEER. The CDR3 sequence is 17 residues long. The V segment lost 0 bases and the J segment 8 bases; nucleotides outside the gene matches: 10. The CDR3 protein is CASSQDLQAGGLHEQFF. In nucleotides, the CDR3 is TGCGCCAGCAGCCAAGATCTCCAAGCGGGAGGGCTGCATGAGCAGTTCTTC.

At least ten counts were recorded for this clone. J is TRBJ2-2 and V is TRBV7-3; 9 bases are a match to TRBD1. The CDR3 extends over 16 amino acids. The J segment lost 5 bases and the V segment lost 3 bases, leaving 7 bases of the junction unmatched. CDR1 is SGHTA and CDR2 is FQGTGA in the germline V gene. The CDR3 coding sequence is TGTGCCAGCAGCTTGCCGGGACAGGGACGGACCGGGGAGCTGTTTTTT. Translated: CASSLPGQGRTGELFF.

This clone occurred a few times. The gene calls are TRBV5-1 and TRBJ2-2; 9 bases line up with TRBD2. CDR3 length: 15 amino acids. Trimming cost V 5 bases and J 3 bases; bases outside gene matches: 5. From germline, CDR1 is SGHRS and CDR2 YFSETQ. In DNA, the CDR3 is TGCGCCAGCAGACCCCTAGCGGGACACACCGGGGAGCTGTTTTTT. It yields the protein CASRPLAGHTGELFF.

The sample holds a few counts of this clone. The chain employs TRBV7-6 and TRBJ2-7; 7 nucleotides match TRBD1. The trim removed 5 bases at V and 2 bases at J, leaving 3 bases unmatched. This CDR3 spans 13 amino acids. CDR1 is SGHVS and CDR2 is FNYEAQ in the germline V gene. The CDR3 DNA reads TGTGCCAGCAGCCGACAGGGAACCTACGAGCAGTACTTC. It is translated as CASSRQGTYEQYF.

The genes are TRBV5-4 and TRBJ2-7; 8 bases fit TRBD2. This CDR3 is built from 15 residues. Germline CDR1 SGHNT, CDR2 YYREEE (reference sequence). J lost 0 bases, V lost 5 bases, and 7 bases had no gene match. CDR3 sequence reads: CASSLIGTSSYEQYF. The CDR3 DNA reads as TGTGCCAGCAGTTTGATCGGGACTAGCTCCTACGAGCAGTACTTC.

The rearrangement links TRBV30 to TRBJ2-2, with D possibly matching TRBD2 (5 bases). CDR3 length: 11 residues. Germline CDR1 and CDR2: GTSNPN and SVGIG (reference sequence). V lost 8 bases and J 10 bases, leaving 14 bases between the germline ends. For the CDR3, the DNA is TGTGCCCGCTCCCGGGGAGCGGAGCTGTTTTTT. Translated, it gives CARSRGAELFF.

CDR3 in amino acids: CSVEDTRRTANYGYTF. The CDR3 DNA reads TGCAGCGTTGAAGATACGAGACGGACAGCTAACTATGGCTACACCTTC. The chain couples TRBV29-1 to TRBJ1-2, with a weak D call TRBD1 (6 bases). Germline V CDR1 and CDR2: SQVTM, ANQGSEA. V was cut by 0 bases and J by 0 bases, with 14 bases left in between. This CDR3 comprises 16 residues.

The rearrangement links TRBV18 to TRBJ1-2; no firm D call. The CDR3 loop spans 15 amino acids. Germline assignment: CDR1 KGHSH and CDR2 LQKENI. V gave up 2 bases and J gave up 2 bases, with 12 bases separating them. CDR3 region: CASSPAGSENYGYTF. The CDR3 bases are TGTGCCAGCTCACCAGCAGGTTCGGAAAACTATGGCTACACCTTC.

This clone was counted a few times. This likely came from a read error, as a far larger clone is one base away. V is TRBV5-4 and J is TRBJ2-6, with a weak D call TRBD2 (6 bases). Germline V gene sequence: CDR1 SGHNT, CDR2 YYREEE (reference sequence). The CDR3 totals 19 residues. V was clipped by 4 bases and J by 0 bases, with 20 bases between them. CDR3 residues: CASSAAGKKGGSGANVLTF. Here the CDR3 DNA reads TGTGCCAGCAGCGCGGCGGGCAAAAAGGGAGGCTCTGGGGCCAACGTCCTGACTTTC.